This TCR beta chain derives from a study of cytomegalovirus exposure and HLA in healthy donors. Study findings and constraints: Equally common other TCR beta chains were less clonally expanded than HLA-associated ones, a later analysis found. There were a few CMV-associated chains whose specificity for CMV antigens was confirmed in vitro.

The PCR had 60 Vbeta and 13 Jbeta primers. The assay was immunoSEQ multiplex PCR, and TCRdb's table has in-frame clones only and misses some. The sample lists under 200,000 clones, about 81% occurring once. CDR3 length equals 14 residues. The germline V gene has CDR1 SNHLY and CDR2 FYNNEI. V was clipped by 6 bases and J by 8 bases, with 14 bases between them. About this clone: Its antigen is unidentified.

Healthy bone marrow donors made up the donor group. Sequenced: PBMCs. This TCR derives from a woman in her late teens or twenties in good health and CMV-seronegative. V and J are TRBV2 and TRBJ1-6; D unclear. This CDR3 is CASRAGQRDSPLHF. The CDR3, as DNA: TGTGCCAGCAGAGCGGGCCAACGGGATTCACCCCTCCACTTT.